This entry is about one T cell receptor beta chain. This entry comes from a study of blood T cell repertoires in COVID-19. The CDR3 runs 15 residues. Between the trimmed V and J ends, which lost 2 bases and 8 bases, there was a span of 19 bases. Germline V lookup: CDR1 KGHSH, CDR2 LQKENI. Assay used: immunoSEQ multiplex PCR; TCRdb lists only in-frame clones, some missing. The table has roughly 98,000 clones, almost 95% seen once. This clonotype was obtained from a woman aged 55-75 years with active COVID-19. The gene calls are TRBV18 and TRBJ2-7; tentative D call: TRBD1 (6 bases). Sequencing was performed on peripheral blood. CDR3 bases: TGTGCCAGCTCACCAACCTCCGGGACACCACTCCAGCAGTACTTC. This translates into CASSPTSGTPLQQYF. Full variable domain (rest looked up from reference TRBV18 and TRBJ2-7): NAGVMQNPRHLVRRRGQEARLRCSPMKGHSHVYWYRQLPEEGLKFMVYLQKENIIDESGMPKERFSAEFPKEGPSILRIQQVVRGDSAAYFCASSPTSGTPLQQYFGPGTRLTVT.